What follows describes a single T cell receptor beta chain. The data originate from a study of shared clonotypes between healthy human individuals. Genomic DNA of each subset was evenly split across several immunoSEQ plates. TCRdb's table, derived via immunoSEQ multiplex PCR, lists solely in-frame clones and lacks some. Among a few million clones, around nine tenths were seen once, and the ten largest hold more than 0.12%. V was pared by 3 bases and J by 4 bases, with 15 bases between. The CDR3 totals 15 residues. Germline lookup yields CDR1 KGHSH and CDR2 LQKENI. The chain is built from TRBV18 and TRBJ1-1; perhaps TRBD1 as D (6 bases). The sequencing input was naive CD4+ T cells sorted from blood. Subset of the sample: CD45RA+ positively selected. The sequence was obtained from a man aged 18 to 30 in good health. CDR3 protein: CASSPATGGGTEAFF. The CDR3 DNA reads as TGTGCCAGCTCACCGGCCACCGGAGGGGGCACTGAAGCTTTCTTT.